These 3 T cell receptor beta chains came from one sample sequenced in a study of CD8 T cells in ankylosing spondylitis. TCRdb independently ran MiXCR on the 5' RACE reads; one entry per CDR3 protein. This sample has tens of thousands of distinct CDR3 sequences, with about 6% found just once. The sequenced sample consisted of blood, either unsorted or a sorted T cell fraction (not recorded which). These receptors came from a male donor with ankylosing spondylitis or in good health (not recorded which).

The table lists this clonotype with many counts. CDR3 sequence: CASSSDRGDEQYF. CDR3 in DNA: TGTGCCAGCAGTTCGGACAGGGGAGACGAGCAGTACTTC. V and J are TRBV6-4 and TRBJ2-7; 9 nucleotides line up with TRBD1. CDR3 size: 13 residues. Trimming cost V 5 bases and J 5 bases; bases outside gene matches: 4. The V gene's germline CDR1 is MRHNA and CDR2 SNTAGT.

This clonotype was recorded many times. As DNA, the CDR3 is TGTGCCAGCAGCCAGGGTCCGCTCTATGGCTACACCTTC. Residues: CASSQGPLYGYTF. The chain recombines TRBV7-9 with TRBJ1-2; TRBD1 might be the D (5 bases). The V end lost 5 bases, the J end lost 4 bases, and 11 bases lay between the germline ends. CDR3 length: 13 residues. Germline V lookup: CDR1 SEHNR, CDR2 FQNEAQ (reference sequence).

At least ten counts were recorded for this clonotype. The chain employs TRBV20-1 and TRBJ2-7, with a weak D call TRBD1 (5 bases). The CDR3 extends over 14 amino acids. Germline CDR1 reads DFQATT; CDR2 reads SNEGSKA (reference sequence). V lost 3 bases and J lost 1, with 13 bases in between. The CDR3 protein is CSARDKGKSYEQYF. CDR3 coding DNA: TGCAGTGCTAGGGACAAGGGGAAATCCTACGAGCAGTACTTC.